A selection of T cell receptor beta chains follows, all from one sample in a study of cytomegalovirus exposure and HLA in healthy donors. The repertoire was sequenced with immunoSEQ multiplex PCR; TCRdb's copy has only in-frame clones and lacks some. The sample lists about 160,000 clones, 75% occurring once. The sample comprised PBMCs. The receptors here all came from a male donor in good health and CMV-seronegative. Each CDR3 is given with its conserved first and last residue. D genes are given only for firm matches. Not every row has a clone size; where given, it reads once, few, many or a size class.

v_call	clone_size	d_call	j_call	cdr3_aa	cdr3_nt
TRBV30	NA	NA	TRBJ1-1	CAWRQVKTLRTEAFF	TGTGCCTGGAGGCAAGTAAAAACATTACGCACTGAAGCTTTCTTT
TRBV18	NA	NA	TRBJ1-1	CASSLLQDTEAFF	TGTGCCAGCTCACTCCTACAGGACACTGAAGCTTTCTTT
TRBV5-6	once	NA	TRBJ1-1	CASTSYAAALEAFF	TGTGCCAGCACCAGTTATGCGGCAGCCCTTGAAGCTTTCTTT
TRBV5-1	NA	TRBD1	TRBJ1-6	CASSLETGGSSPLHF	TGCGCCAGCAGCTTGGAGACAGGGGGCAGCTCACCCCTCCACTTT
TRBV19	few	NA	TRBJ1-6	CASSDRGYNSPLHF	TGTGCCAGTAGCGACCGGGGTTATAATTCACCCCTCCACTTT
TRBV28	NA	TRBD2	TRBJ2-1	CASSRTSGLYSIRLF	TGTGCCAGCAGCCGTACTAGCGGACTATATTCGATTCGCCTCTTC
TRBV29-1	NA	TRBD1	TRBJ2-1	CSVTRGPSSYNEQFF	TGCAGCGTTACCAGGGGGCCCAGCTCCTACAATGAGCAGTTCTTC
TRBV4-1	NA	NA	TRBJ1-1	CASSQESGRGTEAFF	TGCGCCAGCAGCCAAGAGTCCGGGAGGGGCACTGAAGCTTTCTTT
TRBV30	NA	NA	TRBJ1-5	CAWSLTHQPQHF	TGTGCCTGGAGTCTTACTCATCAGCCCCAGCATTTT
TRBV2	NA	NA	TRBJ1-5	CASSSVVGSQPQHF	TGTGCCAGCAGCTCGGTGGTGGGCAGTCAGCCCCAGCATTTT
TRBV30	NA	TRBD2	TRBJ2-5	CAWSGLAGETQYF	TGTGCCTGGAGTGGACTAGCGGGAGAGACCCAGTACTTC
TRBV5-6	NA	TRBD1	TRBJ1-6	CASSMPTGAGSPLHF	TGTGCCAGCAGCATGCCGACAGGGGCGGGTTCACCCCTCCACTTT
TRBV18	NA	NA	TRBJ1-1	CASSPWDGQGGTEAFF	TGTGCCAGCTCACCATGGGACGGGCAGGGAGGGACTGAAGCTTTCTTT
TRBV6-1	NA	TRBD1	TRBJ1-2	CASSATGEGGYTF	TGTGCCAGCAGTGCGACAGGGGAAGGGGGCTACACCTTC
TRBV4-2	few	NA	TRBJ2-5	CASSHQNRAQETQYF	TGTGCCAGCAGCCATCAAAACAGGGCTCAAGAGACCCAGTACTTC
TRBV9	NA	TRBD2	TRBJ2-7	CASSAGLVPYEQYF	TGTGCCAGCAGCGCGGGACTAGTCCCCTACGAGCAGTACTTC
TRBV19	NA	TRBD1	TRBJ2-6	CASSPGTGASGANVLTF	TGTGCCAGTAGTCCCGGGACAGGGGCTTCTGGGGCCAACGTCCTGACTTTC
TRBV5-1	NA	NA	TRBJ1-3	CASSSTQASGNTIYF	TGCGCCAGCAGCTCGACACAAGCCTCTGGAAACACCATATATTTT
TRBV27	few	TRBD1	TRBJ2-5	CASSPIQGTVSETQYF	TGTGCCAGCAGTCCAATACAGGGGACGGTGTCCGAGACCCAGTACTTC
TRBV7-6	NA	NA	TRBJ2-4	CASSKSQVNIQYF	TGTGCCAGCTCGAAAAGCCAAGTAAACATTCAGTACTTC
TRBV5-5	once	TRBD2	TRBJ2-3	CASAGIGSGASTDTQYF	TGTGCCAGCGCCGGAATTGGGAGCGGGGCTAGCACAGATACGCAGTATTTT
TRBV5-1	NA	TRBD2	TRBJ2-1	CASSLAGGSALANEQFF	TGCGCCAGCAGCTTGGCAGGCGGGAGTGCTCTGGCCAATGAGCAGTTCTTC
TRBV19	NA	TRBD1	TRBJ2-5	CASSLGTGDWETQYF	TGTGCCAGTAGTCTGGGGACAGGGGATTGGGAGACCCAGTACTTC
TRBV29-1	NA	TRBD2	TRBJ2-3	CSVDRSSGPDTQYF	TGCAGCGTTGATCGGTCTAGCGGCCCGGATACGCAGTATTTT
TRBV30	NA	TRBD1	TRBJ2-1	CAWSASTGGIYNEQFF	TGTGCCTGGAGTGCCTCGACAGGGGGGATTTACAATGAGCAGTTCTTC
TRBV11-3	NA	TRBD2	TRBJ2-1	CASSGTAGGDNEQFF	TGTGCCAGCAGCGGCACAGCGGGGGGAGACAATGAGCAGTTCTTC
TRBV5-1	NA	NA	TRBJ2-1	CASSLDRLENEQFF	TGCGCCAGCAGCTTGGATAGACTAGAGAATGAGCAGTTCTTC
TRBV5-1	NA	NA	TRBJ2-1	CASSVIRQSYNEQFF	TGCGCCAGCAGCGTCATCAGGCAGTCTTACAATGAGCAGTTCTTC
TRBV2	NA	TRBD2	TRBJ2-7	CAWTGTSSSEQYF	TGTGCCTGGACCGGGACTAGCTCTTCCGAGCAGTACTTC
TRBV7-3	NA	NA	TRBJ2-2	CASSLKSRVAGELFF	TGTGCCAGCAGCTTAAAGTCCAGGGTTGCCGGGGAGCTGTTTTTT
TRBV6-5	NA	NA	TRBJ2-7	CASSYSMGGASYEQYF	TGTGCCAGCAGTTACTCGATGGGGGGGGCCTCCTACGAGCAGTACTTC
TRBV7-9	NA	NA	TRBJ1-1	CASSLGAGMNTEAFF	TGTGCCAGCAGCTTAGGGGCAGGGATGAACACTGAAGCTTTCTTT
TRBV7-9	NA	NA	TRBJ1-1	CASSFPGSMNTEAFF	TGTGCCAGCAGCTTCCCAGGGTCGATGAACACTGAAGCTTTCTTT
TRBV10-3	NA	NA	TRBJ1-3	CAIGEGYSGNTIYF	TGTGCCATCGGCGAGGGCTACTCTGGAAACACCATATATTTT
TRBV16	NA	TRBD1	TRBJ2-5	CASSQGLGTEETQYF	TGTGCCAGCAGCCAAGGGCTAGGGACAGAGGAGACCCAGTACTTC
TRBV27	NA	TRBD1	TRBJ1-3	CATGTDGNTIYF	TGTGCCACTGGGACAGATGGAAACACCATATATTTT
TRBV19	NA	NA	TRBJ2-3	CASSDPAGSTDTQYF	TGTGCCAGTAGTGACCCCGCGGGTTCCACAGATACGCAGTATTTT
TRBV2	NA	TRBD1	TRBJ1-2	CASSSPGQGFYGYTF	TGTGCCAGCAGTTCTCCGGGACAGGGTTTCTATGGCTACACCTTC
TRBV25-1	few	TRBD2	TRBJ2-3	CASSERAGVGDTQYF	TGTGCCAGCAGTGAGAGAGCGGGGGTGGGAGATACGCAGTATTTT
TRBV10-3	NA	TRBD1	TRBJ1-2	CAISESGTGGHGYTF	TGTGCCATCAGTGAGTCTGGGACAGGGGGCCATGGCTACACCTTC
TRBV6-5	few	NA	TRBJ1-1	CASRNSISNTEAFF	TGTGCCAGCAGGAACAGTATCAGCAACACTGAAGCTTTCTTT
TRBV5-1	NA	NA	TRBJ2-2	CASRFGGTSNTGELFF	TGCGCCAGCCGGTTCGGCGGGACTTCGAACACCGGGGAGCTGTTTTTT
TRBV7-9	NA	TRBD1	TRBJ2-7	CASSEPGQVSYEQYF	TGTGCCAGCAGCGAACCGGGACAGGTGTCCTACGAGCAGTACTTC
TRBV6-1	NA	NA	TRBJ1-5	CASNSEYSNQPQHF	TGTGCCAGCAACAGTGAGTACAGCAATCAGCCCCAGCATTTT
TRBV5-6	NA	NA	TRBJ1-1	CASSLERLNTEAFF	TGTGCCAGCAGCTTGGAGCGCCTGAACACTGAAGCTTTCTTT
TRBV9	NA	TRBD2	TRBJ2-3	CASSATTGGTTDTQYF	TGTGCCAGCAGCGCCACAACGGGGGGGACCACAGATACGCAGTATTTT